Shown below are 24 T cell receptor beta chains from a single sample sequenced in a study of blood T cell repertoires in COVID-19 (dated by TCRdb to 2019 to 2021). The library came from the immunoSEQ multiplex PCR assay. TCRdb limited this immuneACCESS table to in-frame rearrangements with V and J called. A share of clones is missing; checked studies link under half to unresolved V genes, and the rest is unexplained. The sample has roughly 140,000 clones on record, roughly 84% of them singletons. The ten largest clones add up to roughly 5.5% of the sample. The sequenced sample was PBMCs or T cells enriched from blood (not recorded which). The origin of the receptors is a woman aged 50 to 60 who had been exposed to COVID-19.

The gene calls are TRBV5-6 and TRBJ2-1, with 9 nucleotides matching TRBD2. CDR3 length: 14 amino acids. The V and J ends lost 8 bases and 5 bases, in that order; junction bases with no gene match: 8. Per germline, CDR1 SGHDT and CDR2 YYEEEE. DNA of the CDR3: TGTGCCAGACGACTAGCGGATGGGAACAATGAGCAGTTCTTC. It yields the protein CARRLADGNNEQFF.

The CDR3 nucleotides read TGTGCCACCAGCACCCCCGTAGGACAGGGGGCGCGTTTAAGAAACACTGAAGCTTTCTTT. Its protein product is CATSTPVGQGARLRNTEAFF. V and J are TRBV15 and TRBJ1-1; 11 positions agree with TRBD1. Germline V CDR1 and CDR2: LNHNV, YYDKDF (reference sequence). The CDR3 is 20 amino acids. Unmatched junction bases numbered 18, after V lost 4 bases and J lost 2 bases.

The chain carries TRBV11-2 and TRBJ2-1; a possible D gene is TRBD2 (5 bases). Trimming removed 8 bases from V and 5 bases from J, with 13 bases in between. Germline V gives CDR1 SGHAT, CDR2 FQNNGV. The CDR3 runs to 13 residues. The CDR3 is CASGERADNEQFF. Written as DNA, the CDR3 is TGTGCCAGCGGCGAGAGGGCGGACAATGAGCAGTTCTTC.

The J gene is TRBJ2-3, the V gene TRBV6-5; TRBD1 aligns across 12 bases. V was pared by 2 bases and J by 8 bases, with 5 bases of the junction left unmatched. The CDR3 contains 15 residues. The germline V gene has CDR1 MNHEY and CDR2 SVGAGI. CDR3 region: CASSYGDRGRGTQYF. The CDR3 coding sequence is TGTGCCAGCAGTTACGGGGACAGGGGGCGGGGTACGCAGTATTTT.

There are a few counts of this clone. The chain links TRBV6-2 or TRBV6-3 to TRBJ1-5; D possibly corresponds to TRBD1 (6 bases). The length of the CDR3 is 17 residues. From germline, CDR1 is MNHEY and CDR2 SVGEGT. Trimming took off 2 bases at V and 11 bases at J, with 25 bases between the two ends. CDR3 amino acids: CASSYRPTGAPILSQHF. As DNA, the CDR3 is TGTGCCAGCAGTTACCGCCCGACAGGCGCCCCAATCCTGTCCCAGCATTTT.

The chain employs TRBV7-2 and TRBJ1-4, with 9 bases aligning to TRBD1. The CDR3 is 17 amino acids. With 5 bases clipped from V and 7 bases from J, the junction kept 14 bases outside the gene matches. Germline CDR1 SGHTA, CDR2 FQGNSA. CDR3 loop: CASSAPGTGPYGEKLFF. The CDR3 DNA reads TGTGCCAGCAGCGCCCCCGGGACAGGGCCTTATGGTGAAAAACTGTTTTTT.

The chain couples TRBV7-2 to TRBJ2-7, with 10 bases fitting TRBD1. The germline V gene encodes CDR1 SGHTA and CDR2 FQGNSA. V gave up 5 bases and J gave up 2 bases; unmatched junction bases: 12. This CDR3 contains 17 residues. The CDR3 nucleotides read TGTGCCAGCAGCCTGACAGGGGGCTGGAACGCCGCCTACGAGCAGTACTTC. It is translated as CASSLTGGWNAAYEQYF.

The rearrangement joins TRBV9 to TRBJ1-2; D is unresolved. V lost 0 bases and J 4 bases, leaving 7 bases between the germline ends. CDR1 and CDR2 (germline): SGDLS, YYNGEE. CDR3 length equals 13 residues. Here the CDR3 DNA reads TGTGCCAGCAGCGTAGATTTCGGCTATGGCTACACCTTC. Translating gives CASSVDFGYGYTF.

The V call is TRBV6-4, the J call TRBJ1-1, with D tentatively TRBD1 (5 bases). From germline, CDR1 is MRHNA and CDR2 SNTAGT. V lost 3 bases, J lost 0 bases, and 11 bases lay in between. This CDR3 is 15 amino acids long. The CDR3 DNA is TGTGCCAGCAGTGAACGTGCAGGGTTGAACACTGAAGCTTTCTTT. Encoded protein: CASSERAGLNTEAFF.

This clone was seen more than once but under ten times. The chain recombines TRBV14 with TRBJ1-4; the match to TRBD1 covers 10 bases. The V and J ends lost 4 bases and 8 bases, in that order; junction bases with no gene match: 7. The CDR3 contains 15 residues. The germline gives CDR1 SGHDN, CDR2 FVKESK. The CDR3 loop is CASSLSGTGAEKLFF. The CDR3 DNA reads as TGTGCCAGCAGCCTTTCCGGGACAGGGGCGGAAAAACTGTTTTTT.

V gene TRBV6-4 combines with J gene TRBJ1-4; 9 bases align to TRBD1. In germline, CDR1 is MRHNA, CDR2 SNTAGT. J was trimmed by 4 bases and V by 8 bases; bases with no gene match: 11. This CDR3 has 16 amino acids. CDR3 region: CASGLTGGQDNEKLFF. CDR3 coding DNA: TGTGCCAGCGGCCTCACAGGGGGCCAGGATAATGAAAAACTGTTTTTT.

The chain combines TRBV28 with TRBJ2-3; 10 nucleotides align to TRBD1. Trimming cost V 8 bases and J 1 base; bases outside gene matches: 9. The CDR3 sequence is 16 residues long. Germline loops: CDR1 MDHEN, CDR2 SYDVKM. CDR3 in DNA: TGTGCCAGCTCTCCCTCGGGGACAGGGGGCACAGATACGCAGTATTTT. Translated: CASSPSGTGGTDTQYF.

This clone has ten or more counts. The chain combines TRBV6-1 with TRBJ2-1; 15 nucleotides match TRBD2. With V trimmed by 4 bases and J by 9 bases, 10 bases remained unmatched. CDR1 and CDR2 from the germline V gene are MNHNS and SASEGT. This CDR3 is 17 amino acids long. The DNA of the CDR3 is TGTGCCAGCAGTGGGACTAGCGGGGGGGCGCTCTATAGTGAGCAGTTCTTC. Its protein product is CASSGTSGGALYSEQFF.

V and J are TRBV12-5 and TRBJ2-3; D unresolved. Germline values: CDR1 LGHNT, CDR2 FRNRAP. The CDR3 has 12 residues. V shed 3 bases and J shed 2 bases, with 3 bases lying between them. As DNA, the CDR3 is TGTGCTAGTGGTTTTTACACAGATACGCAGTATTTT. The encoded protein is CASGFYTDTQYF.

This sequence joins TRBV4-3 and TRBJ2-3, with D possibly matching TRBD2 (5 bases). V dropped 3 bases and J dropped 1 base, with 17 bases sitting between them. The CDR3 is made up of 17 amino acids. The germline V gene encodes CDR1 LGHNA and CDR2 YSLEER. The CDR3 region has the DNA TGCGCCAGCAGCCAGGATGCCAACATCGGGGGCACAGATACGCAGTATTTT. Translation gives CASSQDANIGGTDTQYF.

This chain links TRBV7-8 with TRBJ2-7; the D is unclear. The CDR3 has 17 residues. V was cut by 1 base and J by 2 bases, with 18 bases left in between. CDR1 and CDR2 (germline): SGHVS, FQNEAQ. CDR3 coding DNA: TGTGCCAGCAGCTTAGGGCCTTTTGAGGTATCTCCCTACGAGCAGTACTTC. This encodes CASSLGPFEVSPYEQYF.

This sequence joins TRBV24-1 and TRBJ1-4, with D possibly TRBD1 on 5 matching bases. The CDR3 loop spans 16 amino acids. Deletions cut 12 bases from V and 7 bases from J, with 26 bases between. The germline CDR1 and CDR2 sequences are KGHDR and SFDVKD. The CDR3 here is CAATSTPEGRGEKLFF. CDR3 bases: TGTGCCGCCACCAGTACTCCGGAAGGAAGGGGTGAAAAACTGTTTTTT.

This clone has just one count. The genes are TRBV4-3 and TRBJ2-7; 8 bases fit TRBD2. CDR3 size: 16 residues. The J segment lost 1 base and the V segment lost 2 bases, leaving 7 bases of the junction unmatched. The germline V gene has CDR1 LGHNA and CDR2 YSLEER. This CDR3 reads CASSQSTGGGSYEQYF. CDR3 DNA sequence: TGCGCCAGCAGCCAATCGACAGGCGGGGGGTCCTACGAGCAGTACTTC.

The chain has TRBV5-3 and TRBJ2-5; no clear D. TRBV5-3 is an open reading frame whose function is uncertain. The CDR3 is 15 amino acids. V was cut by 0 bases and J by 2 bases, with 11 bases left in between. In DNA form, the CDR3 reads TGTGCCAGAAGCTTGGGCGGTCAGCCACAAGAGACCCAGTACTTC. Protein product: CARSLGGQPQETQYF.

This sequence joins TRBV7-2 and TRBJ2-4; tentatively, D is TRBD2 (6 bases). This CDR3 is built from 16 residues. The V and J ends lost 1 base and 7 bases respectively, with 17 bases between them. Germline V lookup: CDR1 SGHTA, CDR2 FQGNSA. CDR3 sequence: CASSLGGRSQGNIQYF. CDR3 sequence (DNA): TGTGCCAGCAGCTTAGGTGGGAGGTCGCAAGGGAACATTCAGTACTTC.

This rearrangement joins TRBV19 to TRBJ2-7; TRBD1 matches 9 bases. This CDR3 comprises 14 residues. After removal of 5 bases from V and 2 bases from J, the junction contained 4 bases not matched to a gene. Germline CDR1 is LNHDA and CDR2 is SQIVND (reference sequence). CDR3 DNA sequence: TGTGCCAGTAGTTCGACAGGGGGAACCTACGAGCAGTACTTC. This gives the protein CASSSTGGTYEQYF.

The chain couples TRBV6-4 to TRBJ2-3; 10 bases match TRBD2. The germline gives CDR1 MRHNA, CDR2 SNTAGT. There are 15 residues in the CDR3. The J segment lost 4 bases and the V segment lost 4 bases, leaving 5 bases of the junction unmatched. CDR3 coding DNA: TGTGCCAGCAGTGCGAGCGGGGGGGGACCAGATACGCAGTATTTT. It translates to CASSASGGGPDTQYF.

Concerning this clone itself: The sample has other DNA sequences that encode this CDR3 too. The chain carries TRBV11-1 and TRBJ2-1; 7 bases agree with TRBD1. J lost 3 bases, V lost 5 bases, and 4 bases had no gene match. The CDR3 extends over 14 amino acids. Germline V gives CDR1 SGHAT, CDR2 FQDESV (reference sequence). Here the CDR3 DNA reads TGTGCCAGCAGCCGCCGGGACAGCTACAATGAGCAGTTCTTC. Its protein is CASSRRDSYNEQFF.

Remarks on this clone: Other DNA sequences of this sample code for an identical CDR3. The CDR3 loop is CASSQDRDTEAFF. CDR3 DNA: TGTGCCAGCAGCCAAGATCGGGACACTGAAGCTTTCTTT. This chain connects TRBV4-2 to TRBJ1-1; D unresolved. The germline V and J ends were trimmed by 0 bases and 3 bases, with 5 bases remaining between them. CDR3 length equals 13 residues. CDR1 and CDR2 from the germline V gene are LGHNA and YNFKEQ.